These 22 T cell receptor beta chains were all obtained from the same sample, sequenced in a study of T cells in narcolepsy. What these receptors recognize is not known. TCRdb's table, derived via immunoSEQ multiplex PCR, lists solely in-frame clones and lacks some. The table shows 600 to 750 clones, with about 18% occurring only once. Specimen: cultured CD4+ T cells from cerebrospinal fluid. These receptors all stem from a human donor with narcolepsy.

The chain couples TRBV11-3 to TRBJ2-7, with D possibly TRBD1 on 6 matching bases. This CDR3 spans 12 amino acids. Germline V CDR1 and CDR2: SGHNT, YENEEA. Trimming pared 5 bases from V and 5 bases from J, leaving 10 bases between. The CDR3 coding sequence is TGTGCCAGCAGCCAGCAGGGGAACGAGCAGTACTTC. Protein product: CASSQQGNEQYF.

This clone is labeled as large (0.1 to 1%). This chain links TRBV28 with TRBJ1-2, with D uncertain. The CDR3 is 16 residues long. The ends were cut back, 7 bases at V and 0 bases at J, with 18 bases in the middle. Germline V gene lookup returns CDR1 MDHEN and CDR2 SYDVKM. CDR3 nucleotides: TGTGCCAGCAAAGGTGGGCAGTATACCGCTAACTATGGCTACACCTTC. It is translated as CASKGGQYTANYGYTF.

The chain carries TRBV5-6 and TRBJ2-7; 8 nucleotides line up with TRBD2. The CDR3 runs to 17 residues. Losses at the gene ends were 4 bases for V and 1 base for J; bases not matched to a gene: 13. CDR1 SGHDT and CDR2 YYEEEE come from the germline V gene. The CDR3 spells CASSPSSGGRGSYEQYF. In DNA, the CDR3 is TGTGCCAGCAGCCCCTCCTCGGGAGGGAGAGGGTCCTACGAGCAGTACTTC.

In its sample, this clone is medium-sized (0.01 to 0.1%). The V call is TRBV27, the J call TRBJ2-7; TRBD1 aligns across 10 bases. The CDR3 loop spans 14 amino acids. Germline CDR1 and CDR2: MNHEY and SMNVEV (reference sequence). The ends lost 3 bases at V and 5 bases at J; junction bases unmatched: 4. CDR3 sequence (DNA): TGTGCCAGCAGTTTGGACAGGGGGGGACACGAGCAGTACTTC. Encoded protein: CASSLDRGGHEQYF.

This clone is medium-sized within its sample. The chain employs TRBV6-1 and TRBJ2-4; maybe TRBD2 (6 bases). Per germline, CDR1 MNHNS and CDR2 SASEGT. The ends were cut back, 3 bases at V and 2 bases at J, with 11 bases in the middle. The CDR3 loop spans 15 amino acids. CDR3 protein: CASSETLATKNIQYF. The CDR3 nucleotides are TGTGCCAGCAGTGAGACCCTAGCGACCAAAAACATTCAGTACTTC.

In this sample, this clone is medium-sized (0.01 to 0.1%). V and J are TRBV7-3 and TRBJ1-1, with D possibly being TRBD1 (5 bases). The germline V gene encodes CDR1 SGHTA and CDR2 FQGTGA. V gave up 6 bases and J gave up 2 bases, with 13 bases separating them. The CDR3 has 14 residues. The chain's CDR3 is CASSRQPQNTEAFF. The CDR3 DNA is TGTGCCAGCAGTAGACAGCCTCAAAACACTGAAGCTTTCTTT.

This clone is large. The chain carries TRBV2 and TRBJ2-7; D remains unclear. Germline lookup yields CDR1 SNHLY and CDR2 FYNNEI. V was clipped by 8 bases and J by 3 bases, with 14 bases between them. The CDR3 is made up of 13 amino acids. In DNA form, the CDR3 reads TGTGCCAGCCAACTGAAAGTAATCTACGAGCAGTACTTC. This gives the protein CASQLKVIYEQYF.

Relative to its sample, this clone is large (0.1 to 1%). The rearrangement links TRBV2 to TRBJ1-2, with D maybe TRBD1 (6 bases). CDR1 and CDR2 (germline): SNHLY, FYNNEI. The germline V and J ends were trimmed by 6 bases and 6 bases, with 17 bases remaining between them. CDR3 size: 14 residues. CDR3 in DNA: TGTGCCAGCAGCGTAACAGGGCAGGGTAATGGCTACACCTTC. It yields the protein CASSVTGQGNGYTF. Combining the CDR3 with reference TRBV2 and TRBJ1-2 gives the whole variable domain EPEVTQTPSHQVTQMGQEVILRCVPISNHLYFYWYRQILGQKVEFLVSFYNNEISEKSEIFDDQFSVERPDGSNFTLKIRSTKLEDSAMYFCASSVTGQGNGYTFGSGTRLTVV.

By share of the sample, this clone is large (0.1 to 1%). V is TRBV6-5 and J is TRBJ1-5; tentatively, D is TRBD1 (6 bases). V lost 7 bases to trimming and J lost 5 bases, with 12 bases between them. The CDR3 is made up of 13 amino acids. CDR1 and CDR2 from the germline V gene are MNHEY and SVGAGI. CDR3 in DNA: TGTGCCAGCACCCAGGGGAGAGATCAGCCCCAGCATTTT. Protein product: CASTQGRDQPQHF.

The V and J genes are TRBV28 and TRBJ2-2; 7 bases fit TRBD2. The CDR3 is 14 amino acids. The trim removed 6 bases at V and 7 bases at J, leaving 8 bases unmatched. In germline, CDR1 is MDHEN, CDR2 SYDVKM. CDR3 amino acids: CASRPAGVGGELFF. Written as DNA, the CDR3 is TGTGCCAGCAGGCCCGCGGGGGTGGGCGGGGAGCTGTTTTTT.

J is TRBJ1-2 and V is TRBV18; TRBD1 aligns across 12 bases. Losses at the gene ends were 5 bases for V and 7 bases for J; bases not matched to a gene: 8. The germline gives CDR1 KGHSH, CDR2 LQKENI. The CDR3 consists of 15 residues. The CDR3 DNA reads as TGTGCCAGCTCATCGTCGGGACAGGGGGCGCGTGGCTACACCTTC. Its translation is CASSSSGQGARGYTF.

By proportion, this clone is large. V usage is TRBV2 and J usage is TRBJ2-7; 10 nucleotides agree with TRBD2. CDR1 is SNHLY, CDR2 FYNNEI, per germline. The CDR3 covers 13 residues. V lost 10 bases to trimming and J lost 3 bases; unmatched junction nucleotides: 6. The CDR3 protein is CATVASGSYEQYF. As DNA, the CDR3 is TGTGCCACCGTAGCTAGCGGGAGCTACGAGCAGTACTTC.

By share of the sample, this clone is large. The chain employs TRBV10-3 and TRBJ2-7; TRBD1 aligns across 9 bases. Germline CDR1 ENHRY, CDR2 SYGVKD. The J segment lost 7 bases and the V segment lost 10 bases, leaving 11 bases of the junction unmatched. This CDR3 has 13 residues. The CDR3 DNA reads TGTGCCACCACCCGGGACAGGGTCGGAGAGCAGTACTTC. As protein: CATTRDRVGEQYF.

This clone ranks as large. The J gene is TRBJ2-7, the V gene TRBV19, with 7 nucleotides matching TRBD2. Trimming removed 3 bases from V and 6 bases from J; junction bases left unmatched: 5. Per the germline V gene, CDR1 is LNHDA and CDR2 is SQIVND (reference sequence). The CDR3 consists of 13 residues. The CDR3 nucleotides read TGTGCCAGTAGTATGCGCCGGGAGGCCGAGCAGTACTTC. Its translation is CASSMRREAEQYF.

In regard to this clone: A far larger clone is one nucleotide away, so this likely arose from a read error. The same CDR3 arises from other DNA sequences in this sample as well. This chain joins TRBV2 and TRBJ2-7, with D maybe TRBD2 (6 bases). V was cut by 6 bases and J by 4 bases, with 19 bases left in between. Germline CDR1 SNHLY, CDR2 FYNNEI. This CDR3 has 15 residues. The CDR3 is CASRGVLAGGYEQYF. The CDR3, as DNA: TGTGCCAGCAGGGGCGTGTTAGCAGGAGGGTACGAGCAGTACTTC.

This clone is medium-sized by share. V is TRBV2 and J is TRBJ2-7; 9 nucleotides line up with TRBD2. The V and J ends lost 5 bases and 6 bases, in that order; junction bases with no gene match: 11. Germline V gene data show CDR1 as SNHLY and CDR2 as FYNNEI. This CDR3 spans 15 amino acids. CDR3 in amino acids: CASSPVAGESSEQYF. The DNA for the CDR3 is TGTGCCAGCAGTCCGGTAGCGGGAGAATCTTCCGAGCAGTACTTC. The variable domain in full, with the rest retrieved from reference TRBV2 and TRBJ2-7, is EPEVTQTPSHQVTQMGQEVILRCVPISNHLYFYWYRQILGQKVEFLVSFYNNEISEKSEIFDDQFSVERPDGSNFTLKIRSTKLEDSAMYFCASSPVAGESSEQYFGPGTRLTVT.

This clone is deemed medium-sized (0.01 to 0.1%). CDR3 region: CASREQGPGGELFF. CDR3 DNA: TGTGCCAGCAGGGAACAGGGTCCGGGCGGGGAGCTGTTTTTT. The chain is built from TRBV2 and TRBJ2-2; D might be TRBD1 (6 bases). The CDR3 contains 14 residues. In germline, CDR1 is SNHLY, CDR2 FYNNEI. V lost 6 bases and J lost 7, with 15 bases in between.

The V gene is TRBV28, the J gene TRBJ2-1; no clear D gene. The CDR3 has 13 residues. Germline assignment: CDR1 MDHEN and CDR2 SYDVKM. V lost 6 bases to trimming and J lost 5 bases, with 11 bases between them. The CDR3 reads CASSSLPNNEQFF. The CDR3 nucleotides read TGTGCCAGCAGCTCCCTACCCAACAATGAGCAGTTCTTC.

By its share, this clone is large. V usage is TRBV7-9 and J usage is TRBJ2-7, with 12 nucleotides matching TRBD2. The CDR3 has 15 residues. Losses at the gene ends were 5 bases for V and 6 bases for J; bases not matched to a gene: 8. Germline V gene sequence: CDR1 SEHNR, CDR2 FQNEAQ (reference sequence). DNA of the CDR3: TGTGCCAGCAGCCCGACTAGCGGGAGTGGGGCCGAGCAGTACTTC. Protein: CASSPTSGSGAEQYF.

V usage is TRBV7-2 and J usage is TRBJ1-1, with 9 nucleotides matching TRBD1. V trimming: 5 bases; J trimming: 2 bases; junction bases outside the gene matches: 9. CDR3 size: 16 residues. The V gene's germline CDR1 is SGHTA and CDR2 FQGNSA. The CDR3 DNA sequence: TGTGCCAGCAGCCACACAGGGGGCCTTGGAAACACTGAAGCTTTCTTT. This gives the protein CASSHTGGLGNTEAFF.

This clone is deemed medium-sized. The CDR3 spells CAISELPGQNYEQYF. The CDR3 DNA is TGTGCCATCAGTGAGTTGCCGGGACAGAACTACGAGCAGTACTTC. The chain carries TRBV10-3 and TRBJ2-7; TRBD1 matches at 7 bases. V lost 1 base and J lost 3; bases outside the gene matches: 6. The CDR3 is made up of 15 amino acids. Germline loops: CDR1 ENHRY, CDR2 SYGVKD.

This clone is labeled large (0.1 to 1%). CDR3 nucleotides: TGTGCCAGCAGCTCCGGGACTAGCGGGATTTTGAGCACCGGGGAGCTGTTTTTT. It translates to CASSSGTSGILSTGELFF. The chain employs TRBV5-4 and TRBJ2-2; 13 nucleotides agree with TRBD2. Germline CDR1 reads SGHNT; CDR2 reads YYREEE (reference sequence). V dropped 3 bases and J dropped 4; count of bases not matched to a gene: 9. This CDR3 region has 18 residues.